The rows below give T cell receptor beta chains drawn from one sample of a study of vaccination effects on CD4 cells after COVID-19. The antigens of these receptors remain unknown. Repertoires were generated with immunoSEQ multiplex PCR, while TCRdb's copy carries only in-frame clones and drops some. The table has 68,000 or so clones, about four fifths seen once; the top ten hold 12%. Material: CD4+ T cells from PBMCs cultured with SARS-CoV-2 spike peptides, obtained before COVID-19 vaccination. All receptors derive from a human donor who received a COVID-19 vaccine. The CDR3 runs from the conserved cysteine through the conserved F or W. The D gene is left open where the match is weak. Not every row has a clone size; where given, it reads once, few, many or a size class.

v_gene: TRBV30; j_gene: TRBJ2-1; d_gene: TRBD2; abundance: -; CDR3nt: TGTGCCGGAGGGAGAGCGGGGACCTACAGTGAGCAGTTCTTC; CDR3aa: CAGGRAGTYSEQFF
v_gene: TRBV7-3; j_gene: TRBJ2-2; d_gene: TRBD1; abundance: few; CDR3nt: TGTGCCAGCAGCTTAATGGACAGGACGAACACCGGGGAGCTGTTTTTT; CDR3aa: CASSLMDRTNTGELFF
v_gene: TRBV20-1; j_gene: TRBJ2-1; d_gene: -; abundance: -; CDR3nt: TGCAGTGCTAGACACGGTGGTAGGCAGTTCTTC; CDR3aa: CSARHGGRQFF
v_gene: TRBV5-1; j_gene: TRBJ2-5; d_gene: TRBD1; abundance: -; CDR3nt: TGCGCCAGCAGCTTGAACGGACAGGGGTCAAGCGAGACCCAGTACTTC; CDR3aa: CASSLNGQGSSETQYF
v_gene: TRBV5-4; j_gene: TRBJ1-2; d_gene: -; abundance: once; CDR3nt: TGTGCCAGCAGCTCAGTAAAACAGGGTTTAGTTTATGGCTACACCTTC; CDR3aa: CASSSVKQGLVYGYTF
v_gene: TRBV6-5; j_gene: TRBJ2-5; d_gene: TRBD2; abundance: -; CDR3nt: TGTGCCGGGGGGGTGGAGACCCAGTACTTC; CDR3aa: CAGGVETQYF
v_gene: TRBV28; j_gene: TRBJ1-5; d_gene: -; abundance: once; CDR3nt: TGTGCCAGCAGTTTAAGGCTTGGGAGCAATCAGCCCCAGCATTTT; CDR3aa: CASSLRLGSNQPQHF
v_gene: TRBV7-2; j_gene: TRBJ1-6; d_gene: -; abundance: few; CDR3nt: TGTGCCAGCAGCTTAGCCCAGGGTGTTCGGAATTCACCCCTCCACTTT; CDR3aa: CASSLAQGVRNSPLHF
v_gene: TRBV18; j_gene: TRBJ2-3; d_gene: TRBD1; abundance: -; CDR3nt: TGTGCCAGCTCAGCCAACCTGGGACAGGGGTTTTCAGATACGCAGTATTTT; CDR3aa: CASSANLGQGFSDTQYF
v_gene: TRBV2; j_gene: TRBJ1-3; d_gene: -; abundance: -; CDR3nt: TGTGCCAGCAGAGAGGTGTACTCTGGAAACACCATATATTTT; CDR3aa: CASREVYSGNTIYF
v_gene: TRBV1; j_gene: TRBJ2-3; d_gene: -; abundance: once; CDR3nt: TGCACCAGCAGCCAAGTTCGGGGGCGGACAGATACGCAGTATTTT; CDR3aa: CTSSQVRGRTDTQYF
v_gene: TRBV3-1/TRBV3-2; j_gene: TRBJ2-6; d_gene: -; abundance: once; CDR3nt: TGTGCCAGCAGCCCTACTCGGGCAGCTGCCTCTGGGGCCAACGTCCTGACTTTC; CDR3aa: CASSPTRAAASGANVLTF
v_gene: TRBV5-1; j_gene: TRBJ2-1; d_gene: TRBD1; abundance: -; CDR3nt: TGCGCCAGCAACAAAGGCGGGACAGGGGGCTGGTACAATGAGCAGTTCTTC; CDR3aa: CASNKGGTGGWYNEQFF
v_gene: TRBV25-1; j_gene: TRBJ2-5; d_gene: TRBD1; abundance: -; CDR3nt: TGTGCCTGCACCAAACAGGGGAGACAAGAGACCCAGTACTTC; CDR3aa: CACTKQGRQETQYF
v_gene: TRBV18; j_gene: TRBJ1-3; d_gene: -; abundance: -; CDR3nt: TGTGCCAGCTCATCAGGACAGATAAACACCATATATTTT; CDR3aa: CASSSGQINTIYF
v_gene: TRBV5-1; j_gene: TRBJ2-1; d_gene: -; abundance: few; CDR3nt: TGCGCCAGCAGCTTGGCCACTAGTACCTACAATGAGCAGTTCTTC; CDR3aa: CASSLATSTYNEQFF
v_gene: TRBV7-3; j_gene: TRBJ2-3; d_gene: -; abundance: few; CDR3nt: TGTGCCAGCAGCTTAACGAGGGAACCCACAGATACGCAGTATTTT; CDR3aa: CASSLTREPTDTQYF
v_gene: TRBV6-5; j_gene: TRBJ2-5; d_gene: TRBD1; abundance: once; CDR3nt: TGTGCCAGCAGACAGGGGTACCAAGAGACCCAGTACTTC; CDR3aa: CASRQGYQETQYF
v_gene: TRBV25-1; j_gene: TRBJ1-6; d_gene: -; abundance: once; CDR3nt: TGTGCCAGCACCTCCTCCTATAATTCACCCCTCCACTTT; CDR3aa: CASTSSYNSPLHF
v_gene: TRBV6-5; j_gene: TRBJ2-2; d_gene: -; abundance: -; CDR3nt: TGTGCCGTTTACCCGGACAGTTCGAACACCGGGGAGCTGTTTTTT; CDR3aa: CAVYPDSSNTGELFF
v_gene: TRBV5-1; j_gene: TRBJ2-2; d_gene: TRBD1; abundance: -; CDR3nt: TGCGCCAGCAGCAACGGACAGGGCGGGGAGCTGTTTTTT; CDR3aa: CASSNGQGGELFF
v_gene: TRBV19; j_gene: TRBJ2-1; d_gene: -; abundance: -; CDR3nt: TGTGCCAGTAGTATACGCGGGGCAATAAACAATGAGCAGTTCTTC; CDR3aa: CASSIRGAINNEQFF
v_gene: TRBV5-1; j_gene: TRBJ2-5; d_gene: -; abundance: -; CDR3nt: TGCGCCAGCAGCTTGCGCGCCGGTTCAGAGACCCAGTACTTC; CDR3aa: CASSLRAGSETQYF
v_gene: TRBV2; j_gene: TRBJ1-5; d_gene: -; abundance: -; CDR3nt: TGTGCCAGCAGTGGTCAAACTCTCAATCAGCCCCAGCATTTT; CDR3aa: CASSGQTLNQPQHF
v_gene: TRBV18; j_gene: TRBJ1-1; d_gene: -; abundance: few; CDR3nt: TGTGCCAGCTCAAGCTACAGGGAACCTGAAGCTTTCTTT; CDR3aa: CASSSYREPEAFF
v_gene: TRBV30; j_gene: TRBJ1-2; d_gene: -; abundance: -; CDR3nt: TGTGCCTGGAGTCCCTACCCAACACAGTACTCCGATCCTTATGGCTACACCTTC; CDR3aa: CAWSPYPTQYSDPYGYTF
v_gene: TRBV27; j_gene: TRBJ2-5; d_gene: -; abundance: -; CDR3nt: TGTGCCAGCAGCCTGGCGGGACTTCCTATTGGAGGGACCCAGTACTTC; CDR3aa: CASSLAGLPIGGTQYF
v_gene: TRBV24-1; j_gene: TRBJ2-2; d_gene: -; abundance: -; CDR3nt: TGTGCCACCAGGAAGTCGAACACCGGGGAGCTGTTTTTT; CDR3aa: CATRKSNTGELFF
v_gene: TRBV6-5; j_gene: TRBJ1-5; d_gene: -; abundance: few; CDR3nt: TGTGCCAGTGGCCTTAATCAGCCCCAGCATTTT; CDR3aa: CASGLNQPQHF
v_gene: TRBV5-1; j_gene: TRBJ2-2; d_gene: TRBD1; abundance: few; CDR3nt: TGCGCCAGCAGCTTGGCCCCGGGACAGGGGGCCGGGGAGCTGTTTTTT; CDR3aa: CASSLAPGQGAGELFF
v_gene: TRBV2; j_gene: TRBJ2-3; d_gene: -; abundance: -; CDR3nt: TGTGCCAGCAGTGATCTTGTGCGAGGTGCGGATACGCAGTATTTT; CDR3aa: CASSDLVRGADTQYF
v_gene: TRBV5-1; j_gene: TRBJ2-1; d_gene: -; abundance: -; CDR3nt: TGCGCCAGCAGGATGGGGAGCGGGCCCTTCGGCGATGAGCAGTTCTTC; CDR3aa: CASRMGSGPFGDEQFF
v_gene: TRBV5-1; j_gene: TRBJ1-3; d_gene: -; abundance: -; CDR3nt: TGCGCCAGCAGGCAGGCCAACTCTGGAAACACCATATATTTT; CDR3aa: CASRQANSGNTIYF
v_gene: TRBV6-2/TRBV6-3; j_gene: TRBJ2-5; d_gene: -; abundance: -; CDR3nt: TGTGCCAGCAGTTACGTCAGCACCCAAGAGACCCAGTACTTC; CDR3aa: CASSYVSTQETQYF
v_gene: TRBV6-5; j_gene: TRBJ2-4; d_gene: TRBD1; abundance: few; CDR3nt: TGTGCCAGCAGTTACTCGAGGGGACAGGGCACCATTCAGTACTTC; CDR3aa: CASSYSRGQGTIQYF
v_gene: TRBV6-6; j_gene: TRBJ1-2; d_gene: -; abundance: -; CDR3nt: TGTGCCAGCAGTAACTACGGGGCCCCGGGCGATGGCTACACCTTC; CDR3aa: CASSNYGAPGDGYTF
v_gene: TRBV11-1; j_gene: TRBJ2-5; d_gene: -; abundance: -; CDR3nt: TGTGCCAGCAACAACGACCCTAGCTTAGGGACCCAGTACTTC; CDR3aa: CASNNDPSLGTQYF
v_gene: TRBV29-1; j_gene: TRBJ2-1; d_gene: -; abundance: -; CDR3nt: TGCAGCGTTGTTAGGGGTGGCAATGAGCAGTTCTTC; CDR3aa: CSVVRGGNEQFF
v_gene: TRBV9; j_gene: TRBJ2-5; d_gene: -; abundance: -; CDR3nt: TGTGCCAGCAGCAGGGAAAGTGAGACCCAGTACTTC; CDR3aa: CASSRESETQYF
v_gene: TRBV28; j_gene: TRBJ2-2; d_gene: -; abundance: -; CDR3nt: TGTGCCAGCAGTCTCTCCACCGGGGAGCTGTTTTTT; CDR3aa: CASSLSTGELFF
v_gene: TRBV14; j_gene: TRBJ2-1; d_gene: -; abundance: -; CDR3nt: TGTGCCAGCAGCCAAAACCTGCACAATGAGCAGTTCTTC; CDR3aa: CASSQNLHNEQFF
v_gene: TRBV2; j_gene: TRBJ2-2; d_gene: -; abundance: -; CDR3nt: TGTGCCAGCAGGCAGGGTACCGGGGAGCTGTTTTTT; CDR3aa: CASRQGTGELFF
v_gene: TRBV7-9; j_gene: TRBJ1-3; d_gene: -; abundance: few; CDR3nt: TGTGCCAGCAGCTCCTGGGGGGGTGGAAACACCATATATTTT; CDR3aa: CASSSWGGGNTIYF
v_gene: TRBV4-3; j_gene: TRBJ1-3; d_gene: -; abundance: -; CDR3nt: TGCGCCAGCAGCCAAGACCTGAGGGGTGATTCTGGAAACACCATATATTTT; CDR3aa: CASSQDLRGDSGNTIYF
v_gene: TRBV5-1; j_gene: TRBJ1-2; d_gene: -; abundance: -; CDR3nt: TGCGCCAGCAGCCCCCCATCCTCGAGCTATGGCTACACCTTC; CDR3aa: CASSPPSSSYGYTF
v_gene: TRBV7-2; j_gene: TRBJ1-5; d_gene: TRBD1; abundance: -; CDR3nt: TGTGCCAGCAGCTTGCACCCAGGGGGGAGCAATCAGCCCCAGCATTTT; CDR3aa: CASSLHPGGSNQPQHF
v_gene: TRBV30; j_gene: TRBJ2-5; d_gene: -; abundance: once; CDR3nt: TGTGCCTGGAGTAGGGACCGACTCCAAGAGACCCAGTACTTC; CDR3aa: CAWSRDRLQETQYF
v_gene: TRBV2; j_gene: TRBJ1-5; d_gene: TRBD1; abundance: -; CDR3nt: TGTGCCAGCAGCGGGACAGGGCCGGGGCAGCCCCAGCATTTT; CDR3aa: CASSGTGPGQPQHF
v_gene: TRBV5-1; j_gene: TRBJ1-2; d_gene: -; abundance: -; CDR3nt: TGCGCCAGCAGCTTGGGTCAACTTAACTATGGCTACACCTTC; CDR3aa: CASSLGQLNYGYTF
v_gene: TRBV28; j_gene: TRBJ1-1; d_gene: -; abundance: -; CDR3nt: TGTGCCAGCAACCTACAGGGCTCTGAAGCTTTCTTT; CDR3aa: CASNLQGSEAFF
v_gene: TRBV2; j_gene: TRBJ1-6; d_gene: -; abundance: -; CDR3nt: TGTGCCAGCAGTGAACGACTTTCCCTTGGTTCACCCCTCCACTTT; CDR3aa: CASSERLSLGSPLHF
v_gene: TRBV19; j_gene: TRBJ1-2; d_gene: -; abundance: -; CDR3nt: TGTGCCAGTAGCCTAACGCCGGGACTCTCACCCTATGGCTACACCTTC; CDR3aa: CASSLTPGLSPYGYTF
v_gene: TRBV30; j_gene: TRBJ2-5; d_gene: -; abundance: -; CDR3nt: TGTGCCTGGAGTGTACTCGGGTCTGAGACCCAGTACTTC; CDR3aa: CAWSVLGSETQYF
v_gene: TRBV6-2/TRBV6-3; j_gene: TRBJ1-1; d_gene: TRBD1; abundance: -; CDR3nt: TGTGCCAGCAGTTGGGAGACAGGGAGGAAAATCACTGAAGCTTTCTTT; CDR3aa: CASSWETGRKITEAFF
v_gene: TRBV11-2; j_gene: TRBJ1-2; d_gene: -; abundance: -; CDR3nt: TGTGCCAGTAGATCTACTGGGAACTATGGCTACACCTTC; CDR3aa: CASRSTGNYGYTF
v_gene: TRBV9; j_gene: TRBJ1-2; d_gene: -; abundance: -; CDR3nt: TGTGCCAGCAGCGTAGCGGGAGATGGCTATGGCTACACCTTC; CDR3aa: CASSVAGDGYGYTF
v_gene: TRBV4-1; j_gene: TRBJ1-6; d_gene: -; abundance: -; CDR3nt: TGCGCCAGCAGCCAATCGGACGGAAGCTCCTATAATTCACCCCTCCACTTT; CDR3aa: CASSQSDGSSYNSPLHF
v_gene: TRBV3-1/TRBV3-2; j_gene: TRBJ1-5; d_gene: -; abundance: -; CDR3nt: TGTGCCAGCAGCCAAGATCTCCCGGGCAGGTCCAATCAGCCCCAGCATTTT; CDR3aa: CASSQDLPGRSNQPQHF
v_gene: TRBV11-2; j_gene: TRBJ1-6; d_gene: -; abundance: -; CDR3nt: TGTGCCAGCAGCTTAGCTAATTCACCCCTCCACTTT; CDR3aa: CASSLANSPLHF
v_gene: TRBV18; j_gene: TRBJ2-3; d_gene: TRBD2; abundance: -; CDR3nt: TGTGCCAGCTCACCAGCTAGCGGGGCGACAGATACGCAGTATTTT; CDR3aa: CASSPASGATDTQYF